Below, 18 T cell receptor beta chains from the same sample are listed, as sequenced in a study of breast tumors, draining lymph nodes, adjacent tissues. The lymph nodes were axillary draining lymph nodes from breast cancer patients. Each CDR3 protein gets one entry after TCRdb re-called the multiplex PCR reads with MiXCR. The table includes 90,000 to 120,000 distinct CDR3 sequences, about 20% detected once. Material: axillary lymph node tissue. The receptors were sampled from a female donor with breast cancer. Some clones in this sample may be carry-over from other donors' samples.

The gene calls are TRBV3-1 and TRBJ2-1; no clear D gene. Trimming removed 3 bases from V and 5 bases from J, with 8 bases in between. CDR1 is LGHDT and CDR2 is YNNKEL in the germline V gene (reference sequence). CDR3 length: 13 amino acids. CDR3: CASSQPYNNEQFF. In DNA, the CDR3 is TGTGCCAGCAGCCAGCCATACAACAATGAGCAGTTCTTC.

The J gene is TRBJ1-1, the V gene TRBV7-2; D not certain. The CDR3 contains 12 residues. Germline V CDR1 and CDR2: SGHTA, FQGNSA. With 6 bases removed from V and 11 bases from J, the gap between germline ends came to 16 bases. As DNA, the CDR3 is TGTGCCAGCAGTTCAAATGAGATTCGGGCTTTCTTT. Translated, it gives CASSSNEIRAFF.

Of note for this clonotype: This may come from a read error, since a much larger clone is one base off. It is likely a read error, because the conserved phenylalanine at the end of the CDR3 is missing. The chain uses TRBV10-2 and TRBJ2-5, with D possibly TRBD1 on 5 matching bases. CDR3 length: 14 amino acids. Germline CDR1 and CDR2: WSHSY and SAAADI. V lost 6 bases and J 3 bases, leaving 14 bases between the germline ends. As DNA, the CDR3 is TGCGCCAGCAGAGAAGACAGAAGAGAAGAGACCCAGTACCTC. Translated, it gives CASREDRREETQYL.

This clonotype was seen repeatedly, ten times or more. The chain joins TRBV20-1 to TRBJ2-3; 8 bases fit TRBD1. From germline, CDR1 is DFQATT and CDR2 SNEGSKA (reference sequence). The CDR3 is made up of 14 amino acids. With V trimmed by 3 bases and J by 4 bases, 6 bases remained unmatched. The CDR3 region is CSASLPGGPDTQYF. CDR3 DNA sequence: TGCAGTGCTAGCCTTCCAGGGGGCCCAGATACGCAGTATTTT.

Regarding this clonotype: With a much larger clone just one base away, this may be a read error. Here the CDR3 omits its conserved ending phenylalanine or tryptophan, so a read error is the likely source. The chain couples TRBV18 to TRBJ2-7; D not resolved. CDR1 and CDR2 (germline): KGHSH, LQKENI. The CDR3 contains 13 residues. With 2 bases removed from V and 6 bases from J, the gap between germline ends came to 11 bases. In DNA, the CDR3 is TGTGCCAGCTCACCAGGGTTGGCGAGCGAGCAGTACTCC. Its protein product is CASSPGLASEQYS.

There are a few counts of this clonotype. The CDR3 protein is CASSFQTAIQETQYF. The CDR3 nucleotides read TGTGCCAGCAGTTTTCAGACGGCAATACAAGAGACCCAGTACTTC. This chain joins TRBV27 and TRBJ2-5; D unclear. V was cut by 3 bases and J by 2 bases, with 13 bases left in between. This CDR3 spans 15 amino acids. Germline CDR1 is MNHEY and CDR2 is SMNVEV (reference sequence).

This clonotype was counted ten times or more. The chain has TRBV4-1 and TRBJ2-7; 13 nucleotides align to TRBD2. Per germline, CDR1 MGHRA and CDR2 YSYEKL. This CDR3 has 15 amino acids. The V segment lost 6 bases and the J segment 5 bases; nucleotides outside the gene matches: 7. The CDR3 nucleotides read TGCGCCAGCAGACGAGGACTAGCGGGAGTCGACGAGCAGTACTTC. This gives the protein CASRRGLAGVDEQYF.

Note on this clonotype: A much larger clone differs from this one at a single base, so this may be a read error. The chain joins TRBV12-3 or TRBV12-4 to TRBJ2-7; unclear D gene. Deletions cut 5 bases from V and 6 bases from J, with 17 bases between. This CDR3 has 14 amino acids. Here the CDR3 DNA reads TGTGCCAGCAGTCCCCTGTTTGGGGTGTGCGAGCAGTACTTC. Its translation: CASSPLFGVCEQYF.

In its sample, this clonotype was seen many times. The chain carries TRBV9 and TRBJ2-7; TRBD2 is a possible D gene (5 bases). The V and J ends lost 4 bases and 6 bases respectively, with 11 bases between them. The germline V gene has CDR1 SGDLS and CDR2 YYNGEE. The CDR3 contains 12 residues. As DNA, the CDR3 is TGTGCCAGCAGCCCTGGACTCACCGAGCAGTACTTC. Encoded protein: CASSPGLTEQYF.

The sample holds many counts of this clonotype. V is TRBV24-1 and J is TRBJ1-5; TRBD1 is a possible D gene (5 bases). Trimming removed 8 bases at V and 4 bases at J, with 17 bases between. The CDR3 runs to 15 residues. The V gene's germline CDR1 is KGHDR and CDR2 SFDVKD. The CDR3 DNA is TGTGCCACCAACCCGGTGGGGGTGGCAAATCAGCCCCAGCATTTT. Translated, it gives CATNPVGVANQPQHF.

This clonotype has at least ten counts. This chain uses TRBV9 with TRBJ2-1; TRBD2 matches 9 bases. The CDR3 contains 15 residues. CDR1 and CDR2 (germline): SGDLS, YYNGEE. J gave up 10 bases and V 3 bases, and 11 bases lay outside the gene matches. For the CDR3, the DNA is TGTGCCAGCAGCGCGTTCACTAGCGGGTCGGGGGAGCAGTTCTTC. Translating it yields CASSAFTSGSGEQFF.

This clonotype was seen repeatedly, ten times or more. The chain is built from TRBV6-6 and TRBJ1-4; no definite D call. The V and J ends lost 3 bases and 3 bases respectively, with 8 bases between them. Germline V gene data show CDR1 as MNHNY and CDR2 as SVGAGI (reference sequence). There are 14 residues in the CDR3. The DNA for the CDR3 is TGTGCCAGCAGTTATGGGTTAGCTAATGAAAAACTGTTTTTT. Translation: CASSYGLANEKLFF.

The chain links TRBV11-2 to TRBJ1-2, with D perhaps TRBD1 (5 bases). Germline V gene sequence: CDR1 SGHAT, CDR2 FQNNGV. V lost 1 base and J 6 bases, leaving 18 bases between the germline ends. The CDR3 totals 16 residues. The CDR3 DNA reads TGTGCCAGCAGCTTAGGGGTTGGGGACGGACTTCATGGCTACACCTTC. It codes for CASSLGVGDGLHGYTF.

This clonotype occurred many times. V gene TRBV6-5 combines with J gene TRBJ1-2, with a tentative D call TRBD1 (5 bases). This CDR3 has 14 residues. Trimming shortened V by 6 bases and J by 6 bases, and 17 bases separated the two germline ends. CDR1 and CDR2 (germline): MNHEY, SVGAGI. CDR3 bases: TGTGCCAGCAGAGAGAGCAGGGTGCCAGATGGCTACACCTTC. It is translated as CASRESRVPDGYTF.

This clonotype came up many times. The chain carries TRBV7-3 and TRBJ1-5, with D unresolved. The CDR3 covers 16 residues. Per germline, CDR1 SGHTA and CDR2 FQGTGA. V lost 4 bases to trimming and J lost 6 bases, with 19 bases between them. CDR3 region: CASSWDPRGRSQPQHF. For the CDR3, the DNA is TGTGCCAGCAGCTGGGATCCGAGAGGCCGGAGTCAGCCCCAGCATTTT.

V gene TRBV7-2 combines with J gene TRBJ2-3, with D maybe TRBD1 (6 bases). The CDR3 consists of 15 residues. The V end was cut by 5 bases, the J end by 5 bases, with 17 bases between. The germline CDR1 and CDR2 sequences are SGHTA and FQGNSA. This chain's CDR3 is CASSIQGDVVDTQYF. The CDR3 DNA sequence: TGTGCCAGCAGCATACAGGGAGATGTCGTAGATACGCAGTATTTT.

As regards this clonotype: A much larger clone lies a single base off, so this may be a read error. The rearrangement links TRBV12-3 or TRBV12-4 to TRBJ2-2; 9 bases agree with TRBD2. CDR3 length: 15 residues. DNA for the CDR3: TGTGCCAGCAGTCGGAGCGGGGGGAACGCCGGGGAGCTGTTTTTT. Encoded protein: CASSRSGGNAGELFF.

This clonotype was observed at least ten times. The CDR3 here is CASSVEVGAGDEQYF. CDR3 DNA sequence: TGTGCCAGCAGCGTAGAGGTGGGGGCGGGGGACGAGCAGTACTTC. V usage is TRBV9 and J usage is TRBJ2-7; D may be TRBD2 (7 bases). Germline V gives CDR1 SGDLS, CDR2 YYNGEE. V lost 0 bases to trimming and J lost 5 bases, with 15 bases between them. This CDR3 is built from 15 residues. Combining the CDR3 with reference TRBV9 and TRBJ2-7 gives the whole variable domain DSGVTQTPKHLITATGQRVTLRCSPRSGDLSVYWYQQSLDQGLQFLIQYYNGEERAKGNILERFSAQQFPDLHSELNLSSLELGDSALYFCASSVEVGAGDEQYFGPGTRLTVT.